This is a list of T cell receptor beta chains from one sample in a study of T-cell memory formation after mild COVID-19. MiXCR, run by TCRdb on the 5' RACE reads, gives a single entry per CDR3 protein. The sample yields about 150,000 distinct CDR3 sequences, approximately 13% seen once. The sample taken for sequencing was PBMCs or a T cell subset sorted from them (not recorded which). All receptors derive from a man aged 18 to 29 who had mild COVID-19 (a few samples of this study predate the infection). Cell type and time point are not known. Both conserved end residues are part of each CDR3. The D gene is left open where the match is weak. Clone size is stated in some rows and not others, as once, few, many or a class when expanded.

D	J	V	size	DNA	CDR3
.	TRBJ1-5	TRBV4-3	.	TGCGCCAGCAGCCAAGAGGCGGACCGCTATCAGCCCCAGCATTTT	CASSQEADRYQPQHF
.	TRBJ2-5	TRBV7-6	once	TGTGCCAGCAGCTTATCTTTTGATGTGAGCCCGGAGACCCAGTACTTC	CASSLSFDVSPETQYF
TRBD2	TRBJ2-5	TRBV5-1	.	TGCGCCAGCAGCTTCAGACTAGCGGGGGCCGAGGGAGAGACCCAGTACTTC	CASSFRLAGAEGETQYF
TRBD2	TRBJ2-2	TRBV4-3	.	TGCGCCAGCAGCCAAGATACGGGACTAGCGGGGGGAACCGGGGAGCTGTTTTTT	CASSQDTGLAGGTGELFF
TRBD2	TRBJ2-2	TRBV24-1	.	TGTGCCACCAGTGAAGCGGGGGGTAGTAACACCGGGGAGCTGTTTTTT	CATSEAGGSNTGELFF
.	TRBJ1-5	TRBV12-3/TRBV12-4	.	TGTGCCAGCAGTTTCAACAGGAATCAGCCCCAGCATTTT	CASSFNRNQPQHF
TRBD1	TRBJ2-1	TRBV6-2/TRBV6-3	.	TGTGACAGCAGTAAGGACAGGCCAAAGCAGTTCTTC	CDSSKDRPKQFF
TRBD1	TRBJ1-1	TRBV18	few	TGTGCCAGCTCACCATCGGACAGGGGGGCAGCTTTCTTT	CASSPSDRGAAFF
.	TRBJ1-5	TRBV12-3/TRBV12-4	few	TGTGCCAGCACCTTCGGGGGGGCGCGTCAGCCCCAGCATTTT	CASTFGGARQPQHF
.	TRBJ1-1	TRBV7-9	.	TGTGCCAGCACAGTCGGTAGCGCAGATAACACTGAAGCTTTCTTT	CASTVGSADNTEAFF
.	TRBJ1-6	TRBV6-5	.	TGTGCCAGCAGTTACTCGAGGCGTGCTAATAATTCACCCCTCCACTTT	CASSYSRRANNSPLHF
TRBD1	TRBJ2-7	TRBV6-5	.	TGTGCCAGCATAAGGCGCCCGGGACAGGGAGCGGGAGAGCAGTACTTC	CASIRRPGQGAGEQYF
TRBD1	TRBJ2-5	TRBV5-6	few	TGTGCCAGCAGCTCATACAGGGGGCAAGAGACCCAGTACTTC	CASSSYRGQETQYF
.	TRBJ1-3	TRBV12-3/TRBV12-4	few	TGTGCCAGCAGGACAACAGGGCGCAGAAACACCATATATTTT	CASRTTGRRNTIYF
.	TRBJ2-3	TRBV11-2	.	TGTGCCAGCAGCTTAAATCGCGGGGGCCCCACAGATACGCAGTATTTT	CASSLNRGGPTDTQYF
TRBD1	TRBJ2-3	TRBV5-1	.	TGCGCCAGCAGCTTTCAGGGGGCTGGCACAGATACGCAGTATTTT	CASSFQGAGTDTQYF
TRBD1	TRBJ1-1	TRBV30	few	TGTGCCTGGGACAGGGACCTGAACACTGAAGCTTTCTTT	CAWDRDLNTEAFF
TRBD1	TRBJ1-5	TRBV7-2	.	TGTGCCAGCAGCTTGGTGACAGGGGGCAATCAGCCCCAGCATTTT	CASSLVTGGNQPQHF
TRBD2	TRBJ2-7	TRBV3-1	many	TGTGCCAGCAGCCAAGGGATAGCGGGCCTAGCGGGCGAGCAGTACTTC	CASSQGIAGLAGEQYF
TRBD1	TRBJ1-4	TRBV12-3/TRBV12-4	.	TGTGCCAGCAGTTCCCTTGGACAGGGGGCCCAAAAACTGTTTTTT	CASSSLGQGAQKLFF
TRBD2	TRBJ2-5	TRBV5-1	many	TGCGCCAGCAGCTCGGGGGGGACTCAGGAAGAGACCCAGTACTTC	CASSSGGTQEETQYF
.	TRBJ2-1	TRBV7-2	few	TGTGCCAGCAGCTTATATAGGGGGGCTACCACTGGGAATGAGCAGTTCTTC	CASSLYRGATTGNEQFF
.	TRBJ1-5	TRBV7-2	.	TGTGCCAGCAGCTTAAACGGGGACACACGGCCCCAGCATTTT	CASSLNGDTRPQHF
TRBD2	TRBJ2-1	TRBV20-1	.	TGCAGTGCCCCGACTAGCGGGGGAGTGATTGGCAATGAGCAGTTCTTC	CSAPTSGGVIGNEQFF
TRBD1	TRBJ2-5	TRBV7-2	.	TGTGCCAGCAGCTGGGGGGACAGGGGGATTGAGACCCAGTACTTC	CASSWGDRGIETQYF
.	TRBJ1-1	TRBV19	few	TGTGCCAGTAGTATTTACGGGAACACTGAAGCTTTCTTT	CASSIYGNTEAFF
.	TRBJ2-5	TRBV12-3/TRBV12-4	few	TGTGCCAGCAAAATGCGGGGTTTCCAAGAGACCCAGTACTTC	CASKMRGFQETQYF
TRBD1	TRBJ2-2	TRBV7-2	.	TGTGCCAGCAGGACCGACAGGGGGCACACCGGGGAGCTGTTTTTT	CASRTDRGHTGELFF
.	TRBJ2-2	TRBV12-3/TRBV12-4	many	TGTGCCAGCAGTTTGTACAGGGAGGACGGGGAGCTGTTTTTT	CASSLYREDGELFF
.	TRBJ1-5	TRBV5-6	few	TGTGCCAGCAGCCGCCGGGACGGATATAATCAGCCCCAGCATTTT	CASSRRDGYNQPQHF
.	TRBJ1-2	TRBV9	.	TGTGCCAGCAGCACAGCCACCGGGTCGAGCTACACCTTC	CASSTATGSSYTF
TRBD2	TRBJ2-3	TRBV27	.	TGTGCCAGCAGCAGACTAGCGGGGGGGCCAGATACGCAGTATTTT	CASSRLAGGPDTQYF
TRBD1	TRBJ2-1	TRBV5-1	.	TGCGCCAGCAGCTTGGATCCAGGGACAGGGGGGAGGAATGAGCAGTTCTTC	CASSLDPGTGGRNEQFF
TRBD1	TRBJ2-1	TRBV4-1	.	TGCGCCAGCAGCCACAATATAAGGGACAGGATTAACTATGAGCAGTTCTTC	CASSHNIRDRINYEQFF
.	TRBJ1-1	TRBV6-1	.	TGTGCCAGCAGTGGGACGGGGGGTTTCTATAAGATTGAAGCTTTCTTT	CASSGTGGFYKIEAFF
.	TRBJ2-3	TRBV12-3/TRBV12-4	once	TGTGCCAGCAGTGTAGGGATTAACACAGATACGCAGTATTTT	CASSVGINTDTQYF
.	TRBJ1-1	TRBV20-1	few	TGCAGTGCTAGAGTGGGGGCTCGCACTGAAGCTTTCTTT	CSARVGARTEAFF
TRBD1	TRBJ2-2	TRBV12-3/TRBV12-4	many	TGTGCCAGCAAACAGGGGCGCACCGGGGAGCTGTTTTTT	CASKQGRTGELFF
.	TRBJ1-1	TRBV6-2/TRBV6-3	.	TGTGCCAGCAATATGAGAGGACGTTCTGAAGCTTTCTTT	CASNMRGRSEAFF
TRBD1	TRBJ1-1	TRBV12-5	.	TGTGCTAGTGGGACGCAGGGACAGGGGGATGAAGCTTTCTTT	CASGTQGQGDEAFF
.	TRBJ2-4	TRBV12-3/TRBV12-4	.	TGTGCCAGCAGTTTATCACTGGGTTGGGACAAGGGAGGAAACATTCAGTACTTC	CASSLSLGWDKGGNIQYF
.	TRBJ2-3	TRBV5-1	many	TGCGCCAGCAGCTCGGGACTCACCTGGGCGGATACGCAGTATTTT	CASSSGLTWADTQYF
TRBD2	TRBJ2-5	TRBV5-1	.	TGCGCCAGCAGTCTGCAGGGACTACAAGAGACCCAGTACTTC	CASSLQGLQETQYF
.	TRBJ2-7	TRBV7-2	.	TGTGCCAGCAGCTTAGCGTGGGAGCAGTACTTC	CASSLAWEQYF
TRBD2	TRBJ2-5	TRBV5-4	many	TGTGCCAGCAGCTTAATTGGCGGGGGGTTTCCGGAGACCCAGTACTTC	CASSLIGGGFPETQYF
.	TRBJ1-2	TRBV6-6	.	TGTGCCAGCAGTTACGGAATCAGGGACTATGGCTACACCTTC	CASSYGIRDYGYTF